The clone carrying this T cell receptor beta chain occurred once. The authors' processing: The assay estimated nucleated cells by amplifying reference gene primers. Produced via immunoSEQ multiplex PCR; TCRdb's table is partial and in-frame only. The DNA was the basis for D and trimming; V, J and clone size are from that table. Seen here are some 49,000 clones, roughly 79% observed once, and the top ten hold approximately 20%. While infection was still active, Seattle patients were enrolled and then followed longitudinally. The CDR3 covers 16 residues. The V gene's germline CDR1 is LGHDT and CDR2 YNNKEL (reference sequence). With 0 bases clipped from V and 4 bases from J, the junction kept 6 bases outside the gene matches. This entry comes from a study of blood T cell repertoires in COVID-19. Study background: Samples of COVID-19 (acute and convalescent) were obtained from the United States, Italy and Spain. Sources were T cells, B-cell-depleted T cells, or PBMCs; the material itself was cDNA or gDNA.

The material sequenced was peripheral blood. The chain carries TRBV3-1 (or the pseudogene TRBV3-2) and TRBJ2-1; 7 bases align to TRBD2. The source is a woman of 80 years or more with COVID-19, enrolled during active disease. As DNA, the CDR3 is TGTGCCAGCAGCCAAGATGGGGGAGGGTTGTACAATGAGCAGTTCTTC. Protein product: CASSQDGGGLYNEQFF.